One sample yielded the 24 T cell receptor beta chains listed below, sequenced in a study of CD8 T cells in Susac syndrome (dated by TCRdb to the late 2010s). Library prep was done by the immunoSEQ multiplex PCR assay. RNA was extracted using the RNeasy kit, and about 0.45 to 1 ug of the RNA was reverse transcribed with random hexamers. TCRdb took the public reads, trimmed them with fastp at Q25, ran MiXCR for clone calling and kept in-frame beta chains. Each CDR3 protein appears once, grouped with its most common genes and DNA. Counted in this sample were some 70,000 distinct CDR3 sequences; over 85% of them appeared once. The ten largest clonotypes hold about 0.61% of the sample. Sequencing used CD8+ T cells from PBMCs. Every receptor here comes from a human donor with multiple sclerosis.

V and J are TRBV28 and TRBJ1-5; 7 nucleotides agree with TRBD1. The CDR3 runs to 15 residues. The ends lost 7 bases at V and 7 bases at J; junction bases unmatched: 13. CDR1 is MDHEN and CDR2 is SYDVKM in the germline V gene. The CDR3 nucleotides read TGTGCCAGCAACCCACCCCGACAGGGATGGCAGCCCCAGCATTTT. It codes for CASNPPRQGWQPQHF.

The chain recombines TRBV19 with TRBJ2-7; D ambiguous. Germline V lookup: CDR1 LNHDA, CDR2 SQIVND (reference sequence). The CDR3 is 14 residues long. Trimming pared 2 bases from V and 2 bases from J, leaving 10 bases between. The chain's CDR3 is CASSILDGTYEQYF. The CDR3, as DNA: TGTGCCAGTAGTATACTCGACGGAACCTACGAGCAGTACTTC.

The gene calls are TRBV6-1 and TRBJ1-5; D is undetermined. Germline V gives CDR1 MNHNS, CDR2 SASEGT. This CDR3 has 14 amino acids. The V end lost 6 bases, the J end lost 2 bases, and 11 bases lay between the germline ends. The CDR3: CASSQSGGNQPQHF. Here the CDR3 DNA reads TGTGCCAGCAGCCAATCTGGTGGCAATCAGCCCCAGCATTTT.

The chain joins TRBV6-6 to TRBJ2-1; unclear D gene. The CDR3 has 11 residues. Germline V lookup: CDR1 MNHNY, CDR2 SVGAGI (reference sequence). V was shortened by 8 bases and J by 5 bases, with 7 bases between the two germline ends. The CDR3 DNA reads TGTGCCAGCGAGCAGAACAATGAGCAGTTCTTC. Encoded protein: CASEQNNEQFF.

This chain joins TRBV27 and TRBJ2-1, with 9 nucleotides matching TRBD2. Germline assignment: CDR1 MNHEY and CDR2 SMNVEV (reference sequence). Losses at the gene ends were 3 bases for V and 8 bases for J; bases not matched to a gene: 2. The CDR3 consists of 13 residues. The CDR3 is CASSLAGGYEQFF. The CDR3 bases are TGTGCCAGCAGTTTGGCGGGAGGGTATGAGCAGTTCTTC.

The gene calls are TRBV20-1 and TRBJ2-3, with TRBD1 matching 7 bases. Germline V lookup: CDR1 DFQATT, CDR2 SNEGSKA (reference sequence). The CDR3 contains 15 residues. V shed 6 bases and J 4 bases; nucleotides not matched to a gene: 13. CDR3 sequence (DNA): TGCAGTGCAAGTCCGGCACAGGGGTTCCCAGATACGCAGTATTTT. Translation gives CSASPAQGFPDTQYF.

The rearrangement uses TRBV15 and TRBJ2-7; 9 nucleotides line up with TRBD2. The CDR3 is 16 residues long. V lost 1 base, J lost 5 bases, and 9 bases stayed unmatched. Germline V gives CDR1 LNHNV, CDR2 YYDKDF (reference sequence). The DNA for the CDR3 is TGTGCCACCAGCAGAGGAGTTAGCGGGAGCATCGACGAGCAGTACTTC. Translation: CATSRGVSGSIDEQYF. The variable domain in full, with the rest retrieved from reference TRBV15 and TRBJ2-7, is DAMVIQNPRYQVTQFGKPVTLSCSQTLNHNVMYWYQQKSSQAPKLLFHYYDKDFNNEADTPDNFQSRRPNTSFCFLDIRSPGLGDTAMYLCATSRGVSGSIDEQYFGPGTRLTVT.

V and J are TRBV29-1 and TRBJ2-3; 11 bases fit TRBD2. In germline, CDR1 is SQVTM, CDR2 ANQGSEA. The CDR3 runs to 14 residues. Trimming cost V 4 bases and J 5 bases; bases outside gene matches: 5. The CDR3 DNA sequence: TGCAGCGTTGTTGTAGCGGGAGGGGGAGATACGCAGTATTTT. Its translation is CSVVVAGGGDTQYF.

In this sample, this clonotype turned up a few times. The gene calls are TRBV6-1 and TRBJ2-3; 7 bases fit TRBD1. Germline CDR1 MNHNS, CDR2 SASEGT. The V segment lost 10 bases and the J segment 2 bases; nucleotides outside the gene matches: 12. The CDR3 runs 15 residues. The CDR3 region has the DNA TGTGCCACGTCTCCGGGGACAGCCAACACAGATACGCAGTATTTT. As protein: CATSPGTANTDTQYF.

The V gene is TRBV29-1, the J gene TRBJ1-1; the D gene is possibly TRBD1 (5 bases). Germline lookup yields CDR1 SQVTM and CDR2 ANQGSEA. The CDR3 has 15 residues. Trimming left V 0 bases short and J 4 bases short, with 15 bases between. DNA for the CDR3: TGCAGCGTTGAAGATCTCAGGGAAGGTACCACTGAAGCTTTCTTT. Its protein is CSVEDLREGTTEAFF.

The rearrangement joins TRBV7-2 to TRBJ2-7, with D uncertain. There are 14 residues in the CDR3. Trimming left V 1 base short and J 3 bases short, with 10 bases between. Germline CDR1 and CDR2: SGHTA and FQGNSA. DNA for the CDR3: TGTGCCAGCAGCTTAGAACGTGGGGTCTACGAGCAGTACTTC. It specifies CASSLERGVYEQYF.

The gene calls are TRBV27 and TRBJ2-3; D could derive from TRBD1 or TRBD2 (5 bases each). CDR3 length: 12 residues. The germline V and J ends were trimmed by 1 base and 6 bases, with 5 bases remaining between them. The germline gives CDR1 MNHEY, CDR2 SMNVEV (reference sequence). CDR3 region: CASSLWGDTQYF. The CDR3 DNA follows: TGTGCCAGCAGTTTATGGGGGGATACGCAGTATTTT.

The chain joins TRBV7-9 to TRBJ1-1; D is unclear. The CDR3 is made up of 13 amino acids. Germline V lookup: CDR1 SEHNR, CDR2 FQNEAQ (reference sequence). V shed 5 bases and J shed 8 bases, with 15 bases lying between them. The DNA for the CDR3 is TGTGCCAGCAGCCGTACTCGGATGCCCGAAGCTTTCTTT. Protein sequence: CASSRTRMPEAFF.

Written as DNA, the CDR3 is TGTGCCTGGAGTCGCGGGACAGATGAAGCTTTCTTT. This translates into CAWSRGTDEAFF. J is TRBJ1-1 and V is TRBV30; 7 bases line up with TRBD1. The germline CDR1 and CDR2 sequences are GTSNPN and SVGIG (reference sequence). Losses at the gene ends were 2 bases for V and 7 bases for J; bases not matched to a gene: 4. The CDR3 contains 12 residues.

The V and J genes are TRBV24-1 and TRBJ2-1; a weak D match, TRBD1 (5 bases). The CDR3 loop spans 16 amino acids. V lost 1 base, J lost 8 bases, and 17 bases lay in between. Germline V CDR1 and CDR2: KGHDR, SFDVKD. In DNA, the CDR3 is TGTGCCACCAGTGATTTAGGGGAAGTCGAGGTACATGAGCAGTTCTTC. This gives the protein CATSDLGEVEVHEQFF.

This chain joins TRBV5-1 and TRBJ2-2; tentative D call: TRBD2 (5 bases). The CDR3 is 16 residues long. Looked up from germline, CDR1 is SGHRS and CDR2 is YFSETQ. The V end was cut by 0 bases, the J end by 7 bases, with 16 bases between. The CDR3 DNA reads as TGCGCCAGCAGCTTGGCAGGCTCCTCAGAGGGCGGGGAGCTGTTTTTT. Translating it yields CASSLAGSSEGGELFF. Filled out from reference TRBV5-1 and TRBJ2-2, the complete variable domain reads KAGVTQTPRYLIKTRGQQVTLSCSPISGHRSVSWYQQTPGQGLQFLFEYFSETQRNKGNFPGRFSGRQFSNSRSEMNVSTLELGDSALYLCASSLAGSSEGGELFFGEGSRLTVL.

The rearrangement links TRBV13 to TRBJ2-4; D remains ambiguous. Trimming took off 2 bases at V and 2 bases at J, with 1 base between the two ends. CDR1 is PRHDT, CDR2 FYEKMQ, per germline (reference sequence). The CDR3 loop spans 12 amino acids. CDR3 sequence reads: CASSLSKNIQYF. The CDR3 coding sequence is TGTGCCAGCAGCTTATCCAAAAACATTCAGTACTTC.

The chain uses TRBV5-4 and TRBJ2-1, with D perhaps assigned TRBD1 or TRBD2 (6 bases each). The germline CDR1 and CDR2 sequences are SGHNT and YYREEE (reference sequence). This CDR3 is 13 amino acids long. Trimming left V 4 bases short and J 7 bases short, with 12 bases between. The CDR3 reads CASSLRGANEQFF. The CDR3 DNA sequence: TGTGCCAGCAGCCTGAGGGGGGCTAATGAGCAGTTCTTC.

This clonotype came up a few times. In DNA, the CDR3 is TGTGCCAGCAGCACCGATCAGTACGGGGGGGAGACCCAGTACTTC. Translated, it gives CASSTDQYGGETQYF. V is TRBV7-2 and J is TRBJ2-5; 7 bases are a match to TRBD2. This CDR3 spans 15 amino acids. The ends lost 5 bases at V and 5 bases at J; junction bases unmatched: 11. The V gene's germline CDR1 is SGHTA and CDR2 FQGNSA.

The gene calls are TRBV12-3 or TRBV12-4 and TRBJ2-1; possible D gene TRBD1, 5 bases. The CDR3 consists of 12 residues. The V and J ends lost 3 bases and 8 bases respectively, with 8 bases between them. CDR3 amino acids: CASSFDRDEQFF. The CDR3 nucleotides read TGTGCCAGCAGTTTTGACAGAGATGAGCAGTTCTTC.

The CDR3 here is CASTSSREGPYEQYF. CDR3 coding DNA: TGTGCCAGCACGAGTTCGCGGGAGGGACCCTACGAGCAGTACTTC. The chain links TRBV6-6 to TRBJ2-7; 9 bases map to TRBD2. Trimming cost V 7 bases and J 2 bases; bases outside gene matches: 9. Germline V lookup: CDR1 MNHNY, CDR2 SVGAGI (reference sequence). The CDR3 totals 15 residues.

The genes are TRBV13 and TRBJ2-1; 10 bases map to TRBD2. Germline V gene sequence: CDR1 PRHDT, CDR2 FYEKMQ (reference sequence). The CDR3 has 17 residues. V lost 5 bases, J lost 4 bases, and 11 bases stayed unmatched. Here the CDR3 DNA reads TGTGCCAGCAGCGCCAGGGCTAGCGGGAGAGGGTACAATGAGCAGTTCTTC. Its protein product is CASSARASGRGYNEQFF.

The CDR3 region is CASSEGSLNTEAFF. CDR3 coding DNA: TGTGCCAGCAGTGAGGGGAGCTTAAACACTGAAGCTTTCTTT. V and J are TRBV25-1 and TRBJ1-1, with D unresolved. Germline V gene sequence: CDR1 MGHDK, CDR2 SYGVNS. V was pared by 3 bases and J by 2 bases, with 10 bases between. This CDR3 comprises 14 residues.

The gene calls are TRBV3-1 and TRBJ1-1; a possible D gene is TRBD1 (6 bases). Germline CDR1 is LGHDT and CDR2 is YNNKEL (reference sequence). The CDR3 extends over 16 amino acids. V was clipped by 0 bases and J by 6 bases, with 17 bases between them. The CDR3 spells CASSQDAQGRDPEAFF. In nucleotides, the CDR3 is TGTGCCAGCAGCCAAGACGCACAGGGTAGGGATCCTGAAGCTTTCTTT.